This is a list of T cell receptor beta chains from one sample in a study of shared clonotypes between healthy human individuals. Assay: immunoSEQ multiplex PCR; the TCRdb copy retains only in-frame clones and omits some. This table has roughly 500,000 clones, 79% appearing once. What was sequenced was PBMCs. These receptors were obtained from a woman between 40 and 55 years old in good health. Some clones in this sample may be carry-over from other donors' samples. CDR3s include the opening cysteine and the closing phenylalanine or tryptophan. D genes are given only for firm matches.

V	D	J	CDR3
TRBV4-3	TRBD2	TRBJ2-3	CASSTSGRVWDTQYF
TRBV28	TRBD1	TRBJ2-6	CASSLPKTGVGANVLTF
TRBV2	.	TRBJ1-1	CASSVQLNTEAFF
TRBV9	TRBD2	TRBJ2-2	CASSAILQREGLDTGELFF
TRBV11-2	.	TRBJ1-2	CASSAPIKGSYTF
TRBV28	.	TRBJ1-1	CASSLGGALNTEAFF
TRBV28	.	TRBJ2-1	CASRPFWAIVNEQFF
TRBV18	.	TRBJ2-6	CASSPVGSSGANVLTF
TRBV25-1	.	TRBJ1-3	CASSPGLGVGNTIYF
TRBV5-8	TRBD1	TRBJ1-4	CASSYAPGQRSGKLFF
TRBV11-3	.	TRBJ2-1	CASSLNVGLGLIYNEQFF
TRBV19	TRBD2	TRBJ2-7	CASSMQAGVFYEQYF
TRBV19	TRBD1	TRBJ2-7	CASSITGETYEQYF
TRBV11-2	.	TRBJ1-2	CASSFGANYGYTF
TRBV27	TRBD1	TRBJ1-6	CASSLGQGLENSPLHF
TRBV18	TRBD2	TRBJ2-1	CASSPPGLAGGFEQFF
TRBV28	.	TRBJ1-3	CASSLSTLSSGNTIYF
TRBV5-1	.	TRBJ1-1	CASSTTPNTEAFF
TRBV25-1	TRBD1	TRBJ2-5	CASSAPRGHETQYF
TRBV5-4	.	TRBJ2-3	CASSGAGPTDTQYF
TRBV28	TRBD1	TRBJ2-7	CATRDRTGFVNEQYF
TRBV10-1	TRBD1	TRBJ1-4	CASSESRTGSEKLFF
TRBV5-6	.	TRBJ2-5	CASTMAGAWETQYF
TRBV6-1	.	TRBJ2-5	CASTDTRGETQYF
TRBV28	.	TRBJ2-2	CASSLPDISNTGELFF
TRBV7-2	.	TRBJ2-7	CASSLAVHGIPPYEQYF
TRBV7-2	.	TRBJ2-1	CASSSQAGSPYNEQFF
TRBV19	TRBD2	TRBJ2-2	CASRRETSGELFF
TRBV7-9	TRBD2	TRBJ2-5	CASSPGLAGETQYF
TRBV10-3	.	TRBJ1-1	CAISTTGNTEAFF
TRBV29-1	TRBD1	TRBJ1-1	CSVGRRTGAKNTEAFF
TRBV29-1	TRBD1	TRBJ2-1	CSVGIGSLRDRDHFYNEQFF
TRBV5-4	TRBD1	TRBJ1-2	CASSGLQGAAGYGYTF
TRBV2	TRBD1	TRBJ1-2	CASSNQGASGYTF
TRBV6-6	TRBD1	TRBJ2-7	CASSYGQGVYEQYF
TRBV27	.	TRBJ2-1	CASSPLGGVPFNEQFF
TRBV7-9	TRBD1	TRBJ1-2	CASSSGQGDGYTF
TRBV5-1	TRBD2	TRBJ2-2	CASGGGLAENTGELFF
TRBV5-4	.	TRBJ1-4	CASSYTNEKLFF
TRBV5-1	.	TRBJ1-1	CASSGLGQNTEAFF
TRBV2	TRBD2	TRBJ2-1	CASSERLAGGNEQFF
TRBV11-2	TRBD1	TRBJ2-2	CASSLGGQGRTGELFF
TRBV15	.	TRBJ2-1	CATSRVGDIYNEQFF
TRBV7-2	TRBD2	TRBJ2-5	CASSLAPGGETQYF
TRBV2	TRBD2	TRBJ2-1	CASRLPSGRRYNEQFF
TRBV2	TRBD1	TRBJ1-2	CASSGQGFGGYTF
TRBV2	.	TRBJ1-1	CASSDQGTMNTEAFF
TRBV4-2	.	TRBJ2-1	CASSQERAGLDNEQFF